This T cell receptor (beta chain) was sequenced for a study of T cell responses to AZD1222 COVID-19 vaccine. Study details: Pooled in the analysis were second doses at about 4 or about 12 weeks. General study findings and limits: Repertoires were obtained only post-peak T cell response. Mostly white British, mostly female donors; authors suggested clonal diversity may be underestimated.

This clone was observed once. Its antigen remains unknown. The same CDR3 also results from other DNA sequences found in this sample. This table comes from immunoSEQ multiplex PCR, and its TCRdb copy is limited to in-frame clones, with some not included. Of 90,000 to 150,000 clones listed, roughly 89% are singletons. Trimming at V came to 5 bases and at J to 2 bases, leaving 3 bases not matched to a gene. Germline V gene data show CDR1 as MNHEY and CDR2 as SMNVEV (reference sequence). The CDR3 runs to 14 residues. This TCR derives from an adult in good health. The sample in question was peripheral blood, obtained on day 0 of AZD1222 vaccination. The V and J genes are TRBV27 and TRBJ1-5; 7 nucleotides match TRBD1. This CDR3 is CASSPGTGNQPQHF. DNA for the CDR3: TGTGCCAGCAGTCCCGGGACAGGCAATCAGCCCCAGCATTTT.